The source of this T cell receptor (beta chain) is a study of blood T cell repertoires in COVID-19. Sequencing used immunoSEQ multiplex PCR; TCRdb keeps in-frame clones, though not all of them. Of 200,000 or so clones listed, almost 80% were seen once; the top ten hold roughly 17%. There are 18 residues in the CDR3. The V segment lost 5 bases and the J segment 3 bases; nucleotides outside the gene matches: 16. CDR1 and CDR2 from the germline V gene are SGHTA and FQGNSA. The V call is TRBV7-2, the J call TRBJ2-3; TRBD2 matches 8 bases. This receptor was taken from a man aged 60-69 years with active or convalescent COVID-19. The sequencing sample was made of peripheral blood. The CDR3 is CASSPRAGVKVGTDTQYF. CDR3 nucleotides: TGTGCCAGCAGCCCAAGAGCGGGAGTAAAAGTTGGTACAGATACGCAGTATTTT. Full variable domain (rest looked up from reference TRBV7-2 and TRBJ2-3): GAGVSQSPSNKVTEKGKDVELRCDPISGHTALYWYRQSLGQGLEFLIYFQGNSAPDKSGLPSDRFSAERTGGSVSTLTIQRTQQEDSAVYLCASSPRAGVKVGTDTQYFGPGTRLTVL.